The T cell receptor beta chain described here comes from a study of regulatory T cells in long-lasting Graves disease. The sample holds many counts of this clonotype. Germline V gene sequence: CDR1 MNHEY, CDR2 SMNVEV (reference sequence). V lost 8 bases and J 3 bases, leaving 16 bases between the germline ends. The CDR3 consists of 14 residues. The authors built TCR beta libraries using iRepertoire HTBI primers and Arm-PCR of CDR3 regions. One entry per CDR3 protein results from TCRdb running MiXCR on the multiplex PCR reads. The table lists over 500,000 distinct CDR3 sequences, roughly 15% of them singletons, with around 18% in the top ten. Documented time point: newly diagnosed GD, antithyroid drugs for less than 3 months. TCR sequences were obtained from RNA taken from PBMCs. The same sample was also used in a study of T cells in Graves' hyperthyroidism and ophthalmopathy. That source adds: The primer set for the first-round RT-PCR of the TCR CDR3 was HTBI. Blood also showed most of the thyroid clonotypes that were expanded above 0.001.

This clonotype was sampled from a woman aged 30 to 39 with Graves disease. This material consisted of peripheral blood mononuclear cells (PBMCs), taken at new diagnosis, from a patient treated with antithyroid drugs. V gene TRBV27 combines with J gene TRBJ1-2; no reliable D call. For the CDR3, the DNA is TGTGCCAGCCTACAATCTTCCTACGACTATGGCTACACCTTC. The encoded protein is CASLQSSYDYGYTF.